A selection of T cell receptor beta chains follows, all from one sample in a study of vaccination and CD4 T cells after COVID-19. TCRdb independently ran MiXCR on the PCR reads; one entry per CDR3 protein. The table shows around 21,000 distinct CDR3 sequences, with roughly 50% occurring only once. The antigens for these receptors are not known. The sample here was CD4+ T cells from blood, cultured in vitro, taken after SARS-CoV-2 vaccination. The source of these receptors is a human donor who had recovered from COVID-19. The CDR3 runs from the conserved cysteine through the conserved F or W. The D gene is left open where the match is weak. Rows give clone size only sometimes, using once, few, many, or a class for an expanded clone.

V gene	CDR3 length	clone size	J gene	D gene	CDR3 DNA	CDR3 protein
TRBV20-1	14	-	TRBJ2-7	-	TGCAGTGCTAGAGATTCGGGCAGGGTGAGGGAGCAGTACTTC	CSARDSGRVREQYF
TRBV7-2	14	few	TRBJ1-2	-	TGTGCCAGCAGCTTAATGCAGGCTAACTATGGCTACACCTTC	CASSLMQANYGYTF
TRBV2	13	once	TRBJ2-1	-	TGTGCCAGCAGTGTCGGCCCCTACAATGAGCAGTTCTTC	CASSVGPYNEQFF
TRBV7-2	13	few	TRBJ2-5	-	TGTGCCAGCAGCTTACCCGAAAGGGAGCCCCAGTACTTC	CASSLPEREPQYF
TRBV7-9	14	-	TRBJ1-1	-	TGTGCCAGCAGCTTAGCGGCGTGGGGGACTGAAGCTTTCTTT	CASSLAAWGTEAFF
TRBV6-5	13	-	TRBJ1-1	-	TGTGCCAGCAGTTACCGGGGCGCGGCTGAAGCTTTCTTT	CASSYRGAAEAFF
TRBV19	13	few	TRBJ1-1	-	TGTGCCAGTAGTCTACTCTCCCCGACTGAAGCTTTCTTT	CASSLLSPTEAFF
TRBV20-1	12	few	TRBJ2-2	-	TGCAGTGCTCCAAAGAGTACCGGGGAGCTGTTTTTT	CSAPKSTGELFF
TRBV6-2/TRBV6-3	15	-	TRBJ2-6	TRBD1	TGTGCCAGCAGTGACAGGGTCTCTGGGGCCAACGTCCTGACTTTC	CASSDRVSGANVLTF
TRBV11-2	13	-	TRBJ1-1	-	TGTGCCAGCAGCTTACGGGCGAACACTGAAGCTTTCTTT	CASSLRANTEAFF
TRBV7-8	15	-	TRBJ1-4	TRBD1	TGTGCCAGCAGCATAACAGGGGTGGTGAATGAAAAACTGTTTTTT	CASSITGVVNEKLFF
TRBV27	14	few	TRBJ1-1	-	TGTGCCAGCAGGACCAGGGGTACGATGTTCGAAGCTTTCTTT	CASRTRGTMFEAFF
TRBV7-9	15	few	TRBJ2-7	TRBD2	TGTGCCAGCAGCTCCACGACTAGCGGGGGCTACGAGCAGTACTTC	CASSSTTSGGYEQYF
TRBV20-1	12	-	TRBJ1-5	-	TGCAGTGCTAGGGGCATCAATCAGCCCCAGCATTTT	CSARGINQPQHF
TRBV6-1	13	-	TRBJ2-3	-	TGTGCCAGCAGTGAAGGGGGGACAGATACGCAGTATTTT	CASSEGGTDTQYF
TRBV6-1	16	-	TRBJ2-2	TRBD2	TGTGCCAGCACCTTAAGGCTAGCGGGGGGTGACGGGGAGCTGTTTTTT	CASTLRLAGGDGELFF
TRBV28	15	few	TRBJ1-3	-	TGTGCCAGCAGTCTGGACAGAGCGCCTGGAAACACCATATATTTT	CASSLDRAPGNTIYF
TRBV28	12	medium-sized	TRBJ1-5	-	TGTGCCAGCAGGCAGGCGAATCAGCCCCAGCATTTT	CASRQANQPQHF
TRBV6-1	13	-	TRBJ2-7	TRBD1	TGTGCCAGCAGTATAGGGGGCCAGGGCGAGCAGTACTTC	CASSIGGQGEQYF
TRBV15	16	-	TRBJ1-2	-	TGTGCCACCAGCAGAGTGTCGGCGGGAGGGGACTATGGCTACACCTTC	CATSRVSAGGDYGYTF
TRBV19	16	-	TRBJ2-7	-	TGTGCCAGTAGTATGGGAAGACCGAACAGGGCCGACGAGCAGTACTTC	CASSMGRPNRADEQYF
TRBV19	17	-	TRBJ2-1	TRBD1	TGTGCCAGTAGTCAGAGACCCGAGACAGGGCCGCTTGGTGAGCAGTTCTTC	CASSQRPETGPLGEQFF
TRBV20-1	13	few	TRBJ2-1	-	TGCAGTGCCGGCGGGGACTCCTACAATGAGCAGTTCTTC	CSAGGDSYNEQFF
TRBV6-5	15	few	TRBJ1-6	-	TGTGCCAGCAGTTACTCCGAGGTTTATAATTCACCCCTCCACTTT	CASSYSEVYNSPLHF
TRBV27	14	-	TRBJ2-1	-	TGTGCCAGCAGCCAAGGAGGGGCCTACAATGAGCAGTTCTTC	CASSQGGAYNEQFF
TRBV6-1	14	few	TRBJ1-6	TRBD1	TGTGCCAGCACGGCGACAGGGGATAATTCACCCCTCCACTTT	CASTATGDNSPLHF
TRBV10-1	14	few	TRBJ1-6	TRBD1	TGCGCCAGCCGAGATGACAGGGAAAATTCACCCCTCCACTTT	CASRDDRENSPLHF
TRBV15	13	-	TRBJ2-2	-	TGTGCCACCAGCAGCACTGGGACAGGGGAGCTGTTTTTT	CATSSTGTGELFF
TRBV2	14	-	TRBJ2-1	-	TGTGCCAGCAGTCGGAATAGCGGTTACAATGAGCAGTTCTTC	CASSRNSGYNEQFF
TRBV4-3	14	once	TRBJ2-7	-	TGCGCCAGCAGCCTAACACCGGGGATATACGAGCAGTACTTC	CASSLTPGIYEQYF
TRBV7-9	16	-	TRBJ1-6	TRBD1	TGTGCCAGCAGCTTAGGGCCAGGGGGCTATAATTCACCCCTCCACTTT	CASSLGPGGYNSPLHF
TRBV15	16	few	TRBJ1-5	-	TGTGCCACCAGCAGAGGAGGGACGGAAAGCAATCAGCCCCAGCATTTT	CATSRGGTESNQPQHF
TRBV7-2	13	-	TRBJ1-2	-	TGTGCCAGCACCCCCGGAGGGTTTAAGGGCTACACCTTC	CASTPGGFKGYTF
TRBV6-2/TRBV6-3	13	-	TRBJ1-1	-	TGTGCCAGCAGTTTGGGGGCCAGGGATGCAGCTTTCTTT	CASSLGARDAAFF
TRBV7-9	14	few	TRBJ2-7	-	TGTGCCAGCAGCTTACTCCCGACTAGTGACGAGCAGTACTTC	CASSLLPTSDEQYF
TRBV2	15	once	TRBJ1-6	-	TGTGCCGGCAGTCGGGAGAGCTCCTATAATTCACCCCTCCACTTT	CAGSRESSYNSPLHF
TRBV27	14	-	TRBJ1-2	TRBD1	TGTGCCAGCAGTTTACGGGGACAGTCCGCTGGGTACACCTTC	CASSLRGQSAGYTF
TRBV11-3	13	-	TRBJ2-5	-	TGTGCCACCTCGAAAGGAGACCAAGAGACCCAGTACTTC	CATSKGDQETQYF
TRBV2	15	-	TRBJ1-5	-	TGTGCCAGCAACTTCCGGGGTGATAGCAATCAGCCCCAGCATTTT	CASNFRGDSNQPQHF
TRBV7-3	16	-	TRBJ2-1	TRBD1	TGTGCCAGCAGCCCGCAGGGGACAGGGCGCACGGATGAGCAGTTCTTC	CASSPQGTGRTDEQFF
TRBV2	15	-	TRBJ1-5	-	TGTGCCAGCAGCACGGGACAAAGGGGGGATCAGCCCCAGCATTTT	CASSTGQRGDQPQHF
TRBV19	15	few	TRBJ2-3	-	TGTGCCAGTAACCCCGGCAGGGCCGGCACAGATACGCAGTATTTT	CASNPGRAGTDTQYF
TRBV20-1	11	-	TRBJ1-1	-	TGCAGTGCCTCTCCGGCTCAGGAAGCTTTCTTT	CSASPAQEAFF
TRBV24-1	14	-	TRBJ2-7	TRBD1	TGTGCCACCGCCGGGGACAGGGGGCTCCACGAGCAGTACTTC	CATAGDRGLHEQYF
TRBV28	11	-	TRBJ1-2	-	TGTGCCAGCAGTTCCACGTATGGCTACACCTTC	CASSSTYGYTF
TRBV6-4	18	-	TRBJ1-5	-	TGTGCCAGCAGTTCGAACCGGGACGGGAGGGCGCGCAATCAGCCCCAGCATTTT	CASSSNRDGRARNQPQHF
TRBV27	15	-	TRBJ1-6	TRBD1	TGTGCCAGCAGTCCCCGGACAGGAGACAATTCACCCCTCCACTTT	CASSPRTGDNSPLHF
TRBV7-9	16	-	TRBJ2-1	TRBD2	TGTGCCAGCAGCTTTCGGCTAGCGGGGGACTACAATGAGCAGTTCTTC	CASSFRLAGDYNEQFF
TRBV7-9	16	few	TRBJ1-2	TRBD1	TGTGCCAGCAGCCACCCCCGTGCCACAGGGGACTATGGCTACACCTTC	CASSHPRATGDYGYTF